The rows below give T cell receptor beta chains drawn from one sample of a study of blood T cell repertoires in COVID-19. TCRdb's copy holds only in-frame clones and misses some; the assay was immunoSEQ multiplex PCR. The sample lists around 97,000 clones, about 89% seen once, with around 20% in the top ten. The sequencing sample was made of peripheral blood. These receptors were obtained from a human donor in a cohort sampled during active COVID-19. The CDR3 runs from the conserved cysteine through the conserved F or W. D genes are given only for firm matches. Clone size is stated in some rows and not others, as once, few, many or a class when expanded.

j_gene,v_gene,d_gene,abundance,len,CDR3nt,CDR3aa
TRBJ2-3,TRBV6-6,TRBD2,NA,18,TGTGCCAGCAGTCCGACTAGCGGTCGTCGGTGGGGCACAGCTACGCAGTATTTT,CASSPTSGRRWGTATQYF
TRBJ2-2,TRBV4-1,TRBD2,once,19,TGCGCCAGCAGCCAAAGGGGACTAGCGGGAGTGAGGATCACCGGGGAGCTGTTTTTT,CASSQRGLAGVRITGELFF
TRBJ2-2,TRBV7-8,NA,NA,18,TGTGCCAGCAGCTTAGCGTCAATAAACAGACTAGGCGGCGGGGAGCTGTTTTTT,CASSLASINRLGGGELFF
TRBJ2-7,TRBV11-2,NA,NA,15,TGTGCCAGCAGCTTAGTCCAGACTATCCCCTACGAGCAGTACTTC,CASSLVQTIPYEQYF
TRBJ2-7,TRBV4-2,TRBD2,NA,16,TGTGCCAGCAGCCAGGGTACTAGCGCGCCGTCCTACGAGCAGTACTTC,CASSQGTSAPSYEQYF
TRBJ2-7,TRBV28,TRBD2,NA,16,TGTGCCAGCAGTTTGGGTATTCTAGCGGGCTCCTACGAGCAGTACTTC,CASSLGILAGSYEQYF
TRBJ2-7,TRBV20-1,NA,few,16,TGCAGTGCTAGTAGGGTTGGTACTGGAGGAAACGGAGAGCAGTACTTC,CSASRVGTGGNGEQYF
TRBJ1-5,TRBV10-3,TRBD1,NA,14,TGTGCCATCAGTGATGGGACAGGGAGACAGCCCCAGCATTTT,CAISDGTGRQPQHF
TRBJ1-2,TRBV3-1/TRBV3-2,NA,NA,14,TGTGCCAGCAGCCGCGCACTCCTTAACTATGGCTACACCTTC,CASSRALLNYGYTF
TRBJ2-3,TRBV5-5,TRBD2,NA,16,TGTGCCAGCAGCAAATGGACTAGCGGGACCCCCGATACGCAGTATTTT,CASSKWTSGTPDTQYF
TRBJ1-2,TRBV28,NA,NA,14,TGTGCCAGCAGGATCACTATAGCTAACTATGGCTACACCTTC,CASRITIANYGYTF
TRBJ2-7,TRBV4-2,TRBD1,NA,17,TGTGCCAGCAGCCAAGCCCATGGCAGGGGGCGAGCCTACGAGCAGTACTTC,CASSQAHGRGRAYEQYF
TRBJ2-5,TRBV20-1,NA,NA,11,TGCAGTGCAACCAGGTCGGAGACCCAGTACTTC,CSATRSETQYF